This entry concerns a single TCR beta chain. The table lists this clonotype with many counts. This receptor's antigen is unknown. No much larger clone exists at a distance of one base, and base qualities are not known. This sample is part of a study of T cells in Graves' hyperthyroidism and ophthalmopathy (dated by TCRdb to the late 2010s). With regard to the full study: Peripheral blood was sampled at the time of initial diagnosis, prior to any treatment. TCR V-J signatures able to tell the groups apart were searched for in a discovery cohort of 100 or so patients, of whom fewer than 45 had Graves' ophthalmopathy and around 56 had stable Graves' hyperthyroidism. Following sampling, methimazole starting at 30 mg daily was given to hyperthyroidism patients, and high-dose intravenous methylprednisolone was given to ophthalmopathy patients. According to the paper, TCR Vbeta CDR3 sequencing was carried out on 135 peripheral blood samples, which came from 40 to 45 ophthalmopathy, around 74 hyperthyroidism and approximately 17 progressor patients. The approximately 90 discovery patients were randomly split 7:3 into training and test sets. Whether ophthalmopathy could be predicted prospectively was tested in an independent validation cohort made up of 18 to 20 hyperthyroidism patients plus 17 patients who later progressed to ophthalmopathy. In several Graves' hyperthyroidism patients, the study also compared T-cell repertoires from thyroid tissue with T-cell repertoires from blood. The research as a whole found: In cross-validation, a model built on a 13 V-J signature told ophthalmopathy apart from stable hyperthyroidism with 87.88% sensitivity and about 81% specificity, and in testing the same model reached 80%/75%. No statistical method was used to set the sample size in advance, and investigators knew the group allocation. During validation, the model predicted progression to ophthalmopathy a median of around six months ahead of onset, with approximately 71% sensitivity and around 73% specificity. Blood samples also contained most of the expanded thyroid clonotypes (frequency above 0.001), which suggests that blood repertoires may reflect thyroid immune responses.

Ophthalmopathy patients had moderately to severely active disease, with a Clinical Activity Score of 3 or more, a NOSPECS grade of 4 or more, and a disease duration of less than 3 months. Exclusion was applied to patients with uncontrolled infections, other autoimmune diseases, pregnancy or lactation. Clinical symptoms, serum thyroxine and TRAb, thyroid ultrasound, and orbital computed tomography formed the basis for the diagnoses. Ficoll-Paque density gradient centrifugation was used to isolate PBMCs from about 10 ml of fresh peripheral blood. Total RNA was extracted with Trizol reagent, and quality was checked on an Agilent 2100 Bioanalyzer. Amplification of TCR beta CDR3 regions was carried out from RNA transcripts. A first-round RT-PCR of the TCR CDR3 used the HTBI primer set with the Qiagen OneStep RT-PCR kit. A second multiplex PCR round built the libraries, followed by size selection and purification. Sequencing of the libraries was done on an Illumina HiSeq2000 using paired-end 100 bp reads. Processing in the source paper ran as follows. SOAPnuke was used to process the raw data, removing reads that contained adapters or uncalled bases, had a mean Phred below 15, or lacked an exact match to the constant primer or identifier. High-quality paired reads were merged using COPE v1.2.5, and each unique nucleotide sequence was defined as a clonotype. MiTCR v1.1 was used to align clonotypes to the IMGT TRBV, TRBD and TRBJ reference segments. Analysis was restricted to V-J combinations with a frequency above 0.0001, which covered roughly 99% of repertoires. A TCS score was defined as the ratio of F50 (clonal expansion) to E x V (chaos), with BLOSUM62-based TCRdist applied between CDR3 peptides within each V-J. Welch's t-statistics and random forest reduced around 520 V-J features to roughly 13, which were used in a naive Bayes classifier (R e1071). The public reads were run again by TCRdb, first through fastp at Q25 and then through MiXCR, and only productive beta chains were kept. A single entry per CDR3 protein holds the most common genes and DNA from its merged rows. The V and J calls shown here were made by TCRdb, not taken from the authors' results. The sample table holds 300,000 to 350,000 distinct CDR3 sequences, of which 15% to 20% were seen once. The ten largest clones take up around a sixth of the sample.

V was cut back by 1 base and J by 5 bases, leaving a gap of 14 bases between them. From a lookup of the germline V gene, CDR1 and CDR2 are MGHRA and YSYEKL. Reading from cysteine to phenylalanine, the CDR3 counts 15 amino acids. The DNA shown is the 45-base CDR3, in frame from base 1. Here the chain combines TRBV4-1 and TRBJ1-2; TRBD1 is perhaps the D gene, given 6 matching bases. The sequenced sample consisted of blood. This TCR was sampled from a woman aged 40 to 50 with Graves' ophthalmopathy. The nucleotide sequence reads TGCGCCAGCAGCCAAGCCGGGACACCCCGATATGGCTACACCTTC. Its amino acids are CASSQAGTPRYGYTF.